The clone carrying this T cell receptor beta chain was observed many times. The trim removed 1 base at V and 0 bases at J, leaving 6 bases unmatched. This CDR3 region has 16 residues. Germline loops: CDR1 SQVTM, CDR2 ANQGSEA. The sample comes from a study of T cells after yellow fever vaccination. Researchers made TCR cDNA using 5'RACE template switching, and this step added a universal primer site and UMIs. TCRdb reprocessed the 5' RACE reads with MiXCR, giving one entry per CDR3 protein. Of 27,000 or so distinct CDR3 sequences in the sample, 4.4% were seen once. The sequenced sample was CD8+ T cells sorted from PBMCs, obtained 5 days after the yellow fever booster vaccination. The chain links TRBV29-1 to TRBJ2-1; 7 bases line up with TRBD1. The receptor comes from a man aged 25-40 years who received the YFV17D yellow fever vaccine. The CDR3 here is CSVEGLTGSSYNEQFF. CDR3 nucleotide sequence: TGCAGCGTTGAAGGTCTGACAGGGAGCTCCTACAATGAGCAGTTCTTC.